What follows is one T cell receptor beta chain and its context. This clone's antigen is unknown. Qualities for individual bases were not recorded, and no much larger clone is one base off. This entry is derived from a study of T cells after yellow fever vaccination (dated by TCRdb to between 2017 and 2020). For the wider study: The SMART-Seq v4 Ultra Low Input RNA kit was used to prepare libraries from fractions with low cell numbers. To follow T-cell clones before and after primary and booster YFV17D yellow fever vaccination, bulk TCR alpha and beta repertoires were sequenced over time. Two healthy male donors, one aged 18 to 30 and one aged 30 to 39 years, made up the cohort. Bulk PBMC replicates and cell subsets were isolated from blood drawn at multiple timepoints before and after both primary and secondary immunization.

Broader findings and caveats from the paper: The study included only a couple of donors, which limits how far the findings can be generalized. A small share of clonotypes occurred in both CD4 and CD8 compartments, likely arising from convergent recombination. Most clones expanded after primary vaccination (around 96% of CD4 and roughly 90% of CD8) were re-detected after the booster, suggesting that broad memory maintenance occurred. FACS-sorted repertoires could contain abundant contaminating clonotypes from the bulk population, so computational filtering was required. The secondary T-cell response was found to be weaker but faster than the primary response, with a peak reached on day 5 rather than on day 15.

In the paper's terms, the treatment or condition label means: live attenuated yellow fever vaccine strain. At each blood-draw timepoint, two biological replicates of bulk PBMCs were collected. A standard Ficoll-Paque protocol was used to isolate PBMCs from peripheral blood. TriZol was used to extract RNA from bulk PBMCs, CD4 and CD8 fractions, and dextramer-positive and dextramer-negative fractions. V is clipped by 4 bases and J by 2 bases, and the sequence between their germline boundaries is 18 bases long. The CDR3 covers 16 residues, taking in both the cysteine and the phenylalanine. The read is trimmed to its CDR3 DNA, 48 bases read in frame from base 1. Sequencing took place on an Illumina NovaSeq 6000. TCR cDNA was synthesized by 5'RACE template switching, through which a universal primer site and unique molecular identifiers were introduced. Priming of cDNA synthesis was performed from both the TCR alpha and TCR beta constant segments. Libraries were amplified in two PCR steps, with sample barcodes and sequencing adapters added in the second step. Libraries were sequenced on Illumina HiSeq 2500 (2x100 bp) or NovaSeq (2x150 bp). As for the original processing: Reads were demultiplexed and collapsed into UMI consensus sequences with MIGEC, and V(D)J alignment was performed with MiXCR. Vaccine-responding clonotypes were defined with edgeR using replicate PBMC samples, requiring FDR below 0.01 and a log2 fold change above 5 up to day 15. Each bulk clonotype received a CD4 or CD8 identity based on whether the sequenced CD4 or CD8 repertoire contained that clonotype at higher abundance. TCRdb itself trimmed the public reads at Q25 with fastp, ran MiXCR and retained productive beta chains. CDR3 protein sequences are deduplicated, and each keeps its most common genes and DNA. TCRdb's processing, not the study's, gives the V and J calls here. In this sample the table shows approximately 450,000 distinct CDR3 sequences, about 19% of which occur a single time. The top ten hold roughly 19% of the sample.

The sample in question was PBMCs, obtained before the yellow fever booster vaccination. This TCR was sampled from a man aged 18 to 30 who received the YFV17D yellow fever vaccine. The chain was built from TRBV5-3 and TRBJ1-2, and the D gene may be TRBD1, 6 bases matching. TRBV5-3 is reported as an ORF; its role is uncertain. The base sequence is TGTGCCAGAAGCCTTCGATCCGGGACACCAAACTATGGCTACACCTTC. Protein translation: CARSLRSGTPNYGYTF.